This T cell receptor (beta chain) is drawn from a study of blood T cell repertoires in COVID-19. The CDR3 is made up of 16 amino acids. V lost 4 bases, J lost 3 bases, and 5 bases stayed unmatched. Germline assignment: CDR1 MGHRA and CDR2 YSYEKL. Libraries were prepared by immunoSEQ multiplex PCR; TCRdb keeps only in-frame clonotypes and omits some of them. The sample contains some 74,000 clones, roughly 80% of which appear only once. The V call is TRBV4-1, the J call TRBJ1-6; 8 nucleotides align to TRBD1. Sequencing input: peripheral blood. This TCR came from a woman of 80 years or more with active or convalescent COVID-19. CDR3 sequence: CASSRDRGGYNSPLHF. As DNA, the CDR3 is TGCGCCAGCAGCCGCGACAGGGGAGGCTATAATTCACCCCTCCACTTT.